This record covers a single TCR beta chain. No cognate antigen has been identified for it. The sample holds no much larger clone one base away, and base qualities are not on file. A distance of 21 bases separates the germline ends of V and J, which lose 3 bases and 1 base respectively. The CDR3 numbers 18 residues from cysteine through phenylalanine. Solely the CDR3 DNA is kept, with 54 bases framed from the first base. The germline V gene yields SGHDN for CDR1 and FVKESK for CDR2. TCRbeta CDR3 regions were amplified from genomic DNA using the immunoSEQ Assay, a bias-controlled multiplex PCR. Per the source publication's procedure: Within the assay, amplification of reference gene primers was used to estimate how many nucleated cells each sample contained. To quantify the absolute abundance of each unique TCRbeta CDR3 rearrangement, sequence reads were collapsed and filtered. For each sample, productive Simpson clonality was calculated as the square root of Simpson's diversity index over productive rearrangements. TCRdb retrieved this table from immuneACCESS and kept in-frame rearrangements only. Not all clones are present; in checked studies, unresolved V genes account for under half, and no reason is known for the remainder. The D gene and trimming were derived from the DNA, and the V and J assignments and clone size from that table. Present in this sample are under 35,000 clones, about 88% of which were seen just once. In total, the top ten clones hold about 8.4% of the sample.

The data originate from a study of blood T cell repertoires in COVID-19 (TCRdb year 2020). Regarding the research as a whole: Samples from collaborators originated in the United States, Italy and Spain and spanned both the acute and convalescent phases of COVID-19. The prospective study material was composed of cDNA or gDNA derived from T cells, B-cell-depleted T cells, or PBMCs. Deeply sampled blood TCRbeta repertoires from subjects exposed to, actively infected with, or recovered from COVID-19 were included in the dataset. A freely available public database, intended as a resource for researchers studying the immune response to SARS-CoV-2, is where the repertoires were released. The samples were drawn from two sources: the first 160 participants of the ongoing ImmuneRACE study, and 1,254 subjects contributed by 6 global collaborators. A de-identified subject ID, COVID-19 status, age in years and sex were almost always included in the sample metadata. Where HLA class I and class II types were available, the types were taken from metadata supplied by the sample provider, not from assay-based typing. What the study reported, not specific to this receptor: Clinical and demographic metadata were provided uncurated, with the amount varying by source and participant.

The collaborating institutions used their own protocols to collect whole blood in K2EDTA tubes. For TCRbeta analysis, collaborator samples were shipped as frozen whole blood, as isolated PBMCs, or as DNA extracted from either sample type. The receptor's source is a woman between 45 and 65 years old with active COVID-19. The chain is encoded by TRBV14 joined to TRBJ2-5, with TRBD1 tentatively as D gene (5 bases match). Sequences were obtained from peripheral blood. The CDR3 is CASSHRPKGMIFQETQYF. At the DNA level, the sequence is TGTGCCAGCAGCCACCGCCCAAAGGGGATGATCTTCCAAGAGACCCAGTACTTC.